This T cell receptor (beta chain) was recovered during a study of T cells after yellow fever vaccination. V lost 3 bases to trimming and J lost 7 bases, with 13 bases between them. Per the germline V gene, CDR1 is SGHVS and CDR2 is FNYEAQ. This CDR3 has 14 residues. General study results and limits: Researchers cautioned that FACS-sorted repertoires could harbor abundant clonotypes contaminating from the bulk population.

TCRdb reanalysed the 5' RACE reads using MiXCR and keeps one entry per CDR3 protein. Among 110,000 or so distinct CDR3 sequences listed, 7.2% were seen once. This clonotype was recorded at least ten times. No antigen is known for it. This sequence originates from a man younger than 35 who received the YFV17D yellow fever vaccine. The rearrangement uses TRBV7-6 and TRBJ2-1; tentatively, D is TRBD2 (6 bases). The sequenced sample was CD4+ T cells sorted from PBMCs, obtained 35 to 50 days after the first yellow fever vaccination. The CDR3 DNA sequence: TGTGCCAGCAGCTTGGGGCAGGAGGGAAATGAGCAGTTCTTC. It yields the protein CASSLGQEGNEQFF.